This T cell receptor beta chain was sequenced during a study of cytomegalovirus exposure and HLA in healthy donors. Study-wide results and limits: There were a few CMV-associated chains whose specificity for CMV antigens was confirmed in vitro.

On this clone itself: Its antigen is as yet unknown.

Repertoires were generated with immunoSEQ multiplex PCR, while TCRdb's copy carries only in-frame clones and drops some. Of around 190,000 clones listed, around 80% are singletons. The ends were cut back, 3 bases at V and 10 bases at J, with 26 bases in the middle. Germline CDR1 reads SGDLS; CDR2 reads YYNGEE. This CDR3 region has 17 residues. Sample: PBMCs. The clonotype comes from a young woman in good health and CMV-seronegative. The V and J genes are TRBV9 and TRBJ2-1; D not resolved. CDR3 in DNA: TGTGCCAGCAGCGGAGAGTTTGATGGGCGAGCCCCGTCCGAGCAGTTCTTC. This codes for CASSGEFDGRAPSEQFF.